This TCR beta chain is from a study of graft-versus-host responses after intestinal transplantation. Study details: Grafts were multivisceral, liver-intestinal, or isolated intestinal. Study-level points and caveats: Declining HvG levels early post-transplant were linked to peak circulating GvH clone levels.

Points on this clone: Its specificity is unknown.

The table came from immunoSEQ multiplex PCR; TCRdb's copy has only in-frame clones and leaves some out. The data show about 88,000 clones, around 93% seen once. J was trimmed by 5 bases and V by 5 bases; bases with no gene match: 13. The germline V gene encodes CDR1 SGHVS and CDR2 FQNEAQ. The CDR3 covers 16 residues. Sequenced here: unstimulated CD4+ T cells sorted from spleen or lymph node cells, sampled before transplant. The clonotype originates from a human donor who was the organ donor for an intestinal transplant. The V and J genes are TRBV7-8 and TRBJ1-1, with TRBD1 matching over 8 bases. The CDR3 protein is CASSPRQGRGKTEAFF. The CDR3 bases are TGTGCCAGCAGCCCGCGACAGGGGAGGGGAAAGACTGAAGCTTTCTTT.